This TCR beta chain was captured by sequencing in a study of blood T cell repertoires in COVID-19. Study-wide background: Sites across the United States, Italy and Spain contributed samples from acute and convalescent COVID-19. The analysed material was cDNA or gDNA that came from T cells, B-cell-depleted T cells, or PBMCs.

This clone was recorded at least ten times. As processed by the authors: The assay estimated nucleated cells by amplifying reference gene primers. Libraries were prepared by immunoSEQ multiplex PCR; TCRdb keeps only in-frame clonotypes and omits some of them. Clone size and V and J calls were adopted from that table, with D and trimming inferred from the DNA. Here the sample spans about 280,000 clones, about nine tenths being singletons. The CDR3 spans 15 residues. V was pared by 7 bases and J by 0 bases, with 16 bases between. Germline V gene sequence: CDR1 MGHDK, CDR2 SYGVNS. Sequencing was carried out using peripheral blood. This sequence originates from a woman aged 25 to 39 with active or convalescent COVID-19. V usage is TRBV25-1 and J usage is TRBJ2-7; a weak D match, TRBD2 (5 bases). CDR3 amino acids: CASTSSTGDSYEQYF. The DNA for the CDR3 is TGTGCCAGCACCTCGTCCACCGGGGACTCCTACGAGCAGTACTTC.